Presented here are 20 T cell receptor beta chains from one specimen sequenced in a study of CD8+CD57+ T cells in acquired aplastic anemia. Investigators profiled TCR beta VDJ and CDR3 from genomic DNA template. Via MiXCR, TCRdb re-called the reads, giving one row per CDR3 protein. This sample carries around 400,000 distinct CDR3 sequences, 55% to 70% of them seen once, and the ten largest clones take around 4%. The sequenced material came from sorted CD4+, CD8+, or CD8+CD57+ T cells (not recorded which) from PBMCs. The receptors derive from a human donor in good health, serving as a control.

Notes on this clonotype: Mismatch with germline at one junction end may stem from a read error. This chain uses TRBV7-9 with TRBJ1-1, with a possible D match to TRBD1 (5 bases). This CDR3 has 14 residues. CDR1 is SEHNR, CDR2 FQNEAQ, per germline (reference sequence). For the CDR3, the DNA is TGTGCCAGCAGCCGGTCGGGGGAGACCCAGGACTTCGGGTTT. Protein: CASSRSGETQDFGF.

Notes on this clonotype: The junction shows a germline mismatch at one end, possibly a read error. The gene calls are TRBV12-3 or TRBV12-4 and TRBJ1-2; D is unclear. The CDR3 totals 15 residues. CDR3 loop: CASSLAAGSGNGYTF. CDR3 bases: TGTGCCAGCAGCTTAGCGGCAGGCAGCGGTAATGGCTACACCTTC.

This clonotype was counted ten times or more. The chain couples TRBV20-1 to TRBJ2-2, with TRBD2 identical over 15 bases. Germline V gene data show CDR1 as DFQATT and CDR2 as SNEGSKA (reference sequence). The junction had 12 bases not matched to a gene; V was cut back by 4 bases and J by 3 bases. This CDR3 region has 19 residues. In nucleotides, the CDR3 is TGCAGTGCTATGGGCCCGGGACTAGCGGGGGGATCGCACACCGGGGAGCTGTTTTTT. Its protein product is CSAMGPGLAGGSHTGELFF.

This clonotype was observed a few times. This chain connects TRBV3-1 to TRBJ1-3, with D tentatively TRBD1 (5 bases). Trimming pared 0 bases from V and 3 bases from J, leaving 15 bases between. The CDR3 extends over 17 amino acids. The germline CDR1 and CDR2 sequences are LGHDT and YNNKEL (reference sequence). The CDR3 DNA reads as TGTGCCAGCAGCCAAGATTTCCCCAGTCAGGGTGGAAACACCATATATTTT. This translates into CASSQDFPSQGGNTIYF.

The chain carries TRBV20-1 and TRBJ1-5, with a weak D call TRBD1 (6 bases). V gave up 5 bases and J gave up 9 bases, with 17 bases separating them. This CDR3 is 13 amino acids long. CDR1 is DFQATT and CDR2 is SNEGSKA in the germline V gene (reference sequence). The chain's CDR3 is CSALESCRGPQHF. In DNA form, the CDR3 reads TGCAGTGCTCTGGAAAGCTGCAGGGGGCCCCAGCATTTT.

A remark on this clonotype: This clone may be a read error of a much larger clone one base away. The V and J genes are TRBV30 and TRBJ1-5; D unclear. This CDR3 spans 15 amino acids. Per the germline V gene, CDR1 is GTSNPN and CDR2 is SVGIG (reference sequence). V was shortened by 3 bases and J by 2 bases, with 14 bases between the two germline ends. CDR3 sequence: CAWSPVGDGNQPQHF. The CDR3 DNA reads as TGTGCCTGGAGCCCGGTCGGGGATGGCAATCAGCCCCAGCATTTT. The full variable domain, with the rest looked up from reference TRBV30 and TRBJ1-5, is SQTIHQWPATLVQPVGSPLSLECTVEGTSNPNLYWYRQAAGRGLQLLFYSVGIGQISSEVPQNLSASRPQDRQFILSSKKLLLSDSGFYLCAWSPVGDGNQPQHFGDGTRLSIL.

In regard to this clonotype: Its ends do not fully match the called genes, so a read error is possible. In DNA form, the CDR3 reads TGTGCCAGCAGCGTGCTGGACGCACGCTATGGCTACAAGCAGTACTTC. It codes for CASSVLDARYGYKQYF. The chain joins TRBV9 to TRBJ2-7, with D uncertain. Germline lookup yields CDR1 SGDLS and CDR2 YYNGEE. The CDR3 totals 16 residues.

The chain has TRBV19 and TRBJ2-7, with D perhaps being TRBD1 or TRBD2 (5 bases each). The V end lost 5 bases, the J end lost 11 bases, and 19 bases lay between the germline ends. This CDR3 is 13 amino acids long. Germline CDR1 is LNHDA and CDR2 is SQIVND (reference sequence). The CDR3: CASSLGHRYGEYF. CDR3 nucleotide sequence: TGTGCCAGTAGTCTAGGACATCGCTACGGGGAGTACTTC. The complete variable domain, with remaining parts taken from reference TRBV19 and TRBJ2-7, reads DGGITQSPKYLFRKEGQNVTLSCEQNLNHDAMYWYRQDPGQGLRLIYYSQIVNDFQKGDIAEGYSVSREKKESFPLTVTSAQKNPTAFYLCASSLGHRYGEYFGPGTRLTVT.

Points on this clonotype: The limits of the CDR3 on the DNA are not certain, so only TCRdb's listed CDR3 is given. The rearrangement uses TRBV7-2 and TRBJ2-7; TRBD2, as called in the table, went unchecked against the DNA. The CDR3 extends over 15 residues, inclusive of both ends. The germline gives CDR1 SGHTA, CDR2 FQGNSA. The CDR3 protein is CASSLGRAHEQYFYF.

The chain links TRBV10-2 to TRBJ1-2; D is unclear. The CDR3 contains 14 residues. Deletions cut 4 bases from V and 3 bases from J, with 12 bases between. Germline lookup yields CDR1 WSHSY and CDR2 SAAADI. The DNA of the CDR3 is TGCGCCAGCAGTGTGTCGCCGGACCACTATGGCTACACCTTC. Protein product: CASSVSPDHYGYTF.

A word on this clonotype: At one end, the junction sequence differs from germline, possibly due to a read error. The J gene is TRBJ2-1, the V gene TRBV5-1; 8 positions agree with TRBD2. Germline loops: CDR1 SGHRS, CDR2 YFSETQ. This CDR3 contains 18 residues. In DNA, the CDR3 is TGTGCCAGCAGCCTGGGACTAGGGGGGGGGATGTTCTACAATGAGCAGTTCTTC. This gives the protein CASSLGLGGGMFYNEQFF.

The rearrangement joins TRBV7-3 to TRBJ1-2, with D perhaps matching TRBD1 (5 bases). The germline gives CDR1 SGHTA, CDR2 FQGTGA. The CDR3 loop spans 16 amino acids. Trimming removed 3 bases from V and 8 bases from J, with 22 bases in between. The CDR3 protein is CASSFPLLGRTSGYTF. CDR3 nucleotides: TGTGCCAGCAGCTTCCCTCTGTTGGGACGGACCTCGGGCTACACCTTC.

The chain combines TRBV7-3 with TRBJ2-3, with 12 bases lining up with TRBD2. After removal of 3 bases from V and 5 bases from J, the junction contained 3 bases not matched to a gene. This CDR3 contains 15 residues. The germline V gene encodes CDR1 SGHTA and CDR2 FQGTGA. CDR3 sequence reads: CASSLTSGSGDTQYF. The CDR3 nucleotides are TGTGCCAGCAGCTTGACTAGCGGGAGCGGAGATACGCAGTATTTT.

The chain joins TRBV5-1 to TRBJ2-2; 8 nucleotides align to TRBD1. V shed 3 bases and J 7 bases; nucleotides not matched to a gene: 8. This CDR3 region has 15 residues. Germline assignment: CDR1 SGHRS and CDR2 YFSETQ. DNA of the CDR3: TGCGCCAGCAGCTGGGGTGACAGGGGCTACGGGGAGCTGTTTTTT. Translation gives CASSWGDRGYGELFF.

Concerning this clonotype itself: Relative to the germline gene, one junction end is altered; a read error may explain this. This chain joins TRBV7-2 and TRBJ1-2; the D is unclear. Germline-derived CDR1 and CDR2 are SGHTA and FQGNSA. This CDR3 has 15 amino acids. The CDR3 loop reads CATSIVGNFYYDYTF. DNA for the CDR3: TGTGCCACCAGCATAGTCGGGAACTTCTACTATGACTACACCTTC. The variable domain in full, completed from reference TRBV7-2 and TRBJ1-2, reads GAGVSQSPSNKVTEKGKDVELRCDPISGHTALYWYRQSLGQGLEFLIYFQGNSAPDKSGLPSDRFSAERTGGSVSTLTIQRTQQEDSAVYLCATSIVGNFYYDYTFGSGTRLTVV.

Comment on this clonotype: A much larger clone sits a single nucleotide away, making a read error possible. The rearrangement uses TRBV7-4 and TRBJ1-5; 7 positions agree with TRBD1. V gave up 5 bases and J gave up 7 bases; unmatched junction bases: 8. CDR1 and CDR2 (germline): SGHVT, SQSDAQ. The CDR3 loop spans 14 amino acids. The CDR3 here is CASSAGTVRQPQHF. Here the CDR3 DNA reads TGTGCCAGCAGCGCCGGGACAGTTCGGCAGCCCCAGCATTTT.

The chain's CDR3 is CSARDLPEQYF. The CDR3 bases are TGCAGTGCTAGAGATCTCCCCGAGCAGTACTTC. The chain couples TRBV20-1 to TRBJ2-7; no clear D. Germline loops: CDR1 DFQATT, CDR2 SNEGSKA (reference sequence). This CDR3 region has 11 residues. Trimming shortened V by 0 bases and J by 6 bases, and 6 bases separated the two germline ends.

Ten or more counts support this clonotype. The rearrangement uses TRBV6-5 and TRBJ2-1; D may match TRBD1 or TRBD2 (5 bases each). The CDR3 has 15 residues. From germline, CDR1 is MNHEY and CDR2 SVGAGI. The V end was cut by 2 bases, the J end by 4 bases, with 12 bases between. The CDR3 bases are TGTGCCAGCAGTTACGGGGGACGTTCATACAATGAGCAGTTCTTC. Translating gives CASSYGGRSYNEQFF.

V usage is TRBV24-1 and J usage is TRBJ1-2; D is unclear. Between the trimmed V and J ends, which lost 0 bases and 1 base, there was a span of 5 bases. CDR1 and CDR2 (germline): KGHDR, SFDVKD. CDR3 length: 14 residues. CDR3 sequence reads: CATSDLGLNYGYTF. CDR3 nucleotides: TGTGCCACCAGTGATTTGGGACTTAACTATGGCTACACCTTC.

The chain has TRBV20-1 and TRBJ1-2, with D perhaps TRBD1 (5 bases). V was pared by 4 bases and J by 10 bases, with 16 bases between. The V gene's germline CDR1 is DFQATT and CDR2 SNEGSKA (reference sequence). The CDR3 has 12 amino acids. The CDR3 nucleotides read TGCAGTGCTACGTGGGACGGCGAACACTACACCTTC. It translates to CSATWDGEHYTF.